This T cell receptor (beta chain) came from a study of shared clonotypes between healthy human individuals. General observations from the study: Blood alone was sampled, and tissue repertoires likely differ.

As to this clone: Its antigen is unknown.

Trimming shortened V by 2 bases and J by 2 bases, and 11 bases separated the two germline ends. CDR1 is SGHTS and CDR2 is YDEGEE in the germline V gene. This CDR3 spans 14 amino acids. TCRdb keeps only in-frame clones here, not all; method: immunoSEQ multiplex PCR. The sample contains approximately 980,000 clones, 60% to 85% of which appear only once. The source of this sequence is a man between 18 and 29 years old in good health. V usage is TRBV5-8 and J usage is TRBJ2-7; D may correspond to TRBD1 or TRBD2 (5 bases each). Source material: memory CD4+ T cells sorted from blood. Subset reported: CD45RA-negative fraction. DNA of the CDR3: TGTGCCAGCAGCTTAGCAGGGACGGCCTACGAGCAGTACTTC. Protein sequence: CASSLAGTAYEQYF.